These 18 T cell receptor beta chains came from one sample sequenced in a study of cytomegalovirus exposure and HLA in healthy donors. The PCR ran on 60 Vbeta and 13 Jbeta primers. The protocol was immunoSEQ multiplex PCR, while the TCRdb copy is restricted to in-frame clones and leaves out a portion. The sample lists 95,000 to 150,000 clones; roughly 79% were seen once. The source material was PBMCs. All receptors come from a middle-aged woman in good health and CMV-seronegative.

This chain links TRBV5-1 with TRBJ2-1; 7 bases agree with TRBD1. CDR1 and CDR2 from the germline V gene are SGHRS and YFSETQ. The CDR3 is 15 residues long. After removal of 2 bases from V and 7 bases from J, the junction contained 9 bases not matched to a gene. The CDR3 DNA reads as TGCGCCAGCAGCTTTTATAAGGGGGCAGGGAATGAGCAGTTCTTC. Translating it yields CASSFYKGAGNEQFF.

The chain joins TRBV5-1 to TRBJ2-1; 7 bases are shared with TRBD1. Germline CDR1 reads SGHRS; CDR2 reads YFSETQ. V was clipped by 3 bases and J by 2 bases; unmatched bases: 8. The CDR3 covers 16 residues. CDR3 nucleotide sequence: TGCGCCAGCAGCTCACTCTCGGGGACAGCCTACAATGAGCAGTTCTTC. It specifies CASSSLSGTAYNEQFF. Drawing the rest from reference TRBV5-1 and TRBJ2-1, the complete variable domain is KAGVTQTPRYLIKTRGQQVTLSCSPISGHRSVSWYQQTPGQGLQFLFEYFSETQRNKGNFPGRFSGRQFSNSRSEMNVSTLELGDSALYLCASSSLSGTAYNEQFFGPGTRLTVL.

This sequence joins TRBV6-5 and TRBJ1-1, with D perhaps matching TRBD1 (5 bases). Between the trimmed V and J ends, which lost 4 bases and 2 bases, there was a span of 8 bases. The CDR3 extends over 13 amino acids. CDR1 MNHEY and CDR2 SVGAGI come from the germline V gene. The CDR3 DNA follows: TGTGCCAGCAGTTTGACAGAAAACACTGAAGCTTTCTTT. Protein sequence: CASSLTENTEAFF.

The chain carries TRBV28 and TRBJ2-6; D is unclear. CDR3 length equals 15 residues. V was clipped by 6 bases and J by 0 bases, with 9 bases between them. The germline CDR1 and CDR2 sequences are MDHEN and SYDVKM. CDR3 sequence (DNA): TGTGCCAGCAGCAAAGAGATCTCTGGGGCCAACGTCCTGACTTTC. As protein: CASSKEISGANVLTF.

The chain is built from TRBV30 and TRBJ1-4, with D uncertain. Trimming pared 0 bases from V and 0 bases from J, leaving 11 bases between. Germline assignment: CDR1 GTSNPN and CDR2 SVGIG (reference sequence). This CDR3 comprises 16 residues. The CDR3 region has the DNA TGTGCCTGGAGTGTAGGTAGAGGGTCAACTAATGAAAAACTGTTTTTT. This encodes CAWSVGRGSTNEKLFF.

This clone was counted only a few times. This sample includes further DNA sequences coding for the same CDR3. The V gene is TRBV5-4, the J gene TRBJ2-5; 15 bases agree with TRBD2. V lost 4 bases to trimming and J lost 6 bases; unmatched junction nucleotides: 7. Germline-derived CDR1 and CDR2 are SGHNT and YYREEE (reference sequence). There are 16 residues in the CDR3. As DNA, the CDR3 is TGTGCCAGCAGCCCCGGACTAGCGGGGGGGCTGAAGACCCAGTACTTC. Protein sequence: CASSPGLAGGLKTQYF.

The CDR3 DNA follows: TGTGCCAGCAGCCCCGGCGGGGGAGGCGATGGCTACACCTTC. Translating it yields CASSPGGGGDGYTF. The V call is TRBV5-4, the J call TRBJ1-2; perhaps TRBD1 as D (5 bases). CDR3 length: 14 residues. Looked up from germline, CDR1 is SGHNT and CDR2 is YYREEE (reference sequence). The V end lost 4 bases, the J end lost 6 bases, and 16 bases lay between the germline ends.

The chain employs TRBV2 and TRBJ1-5; D unclear. Trimming took off 5 bases at V and 4 bases at J, with 12 bases between the two ends. Germline-derived CDR1 and CDR2 are SNHLY and FYNNEI. The CDR3 covers 14 residues. Here the CDR3 reads CASSTQRENQPQHF. The DNA of the CDR3 is TGTGCCAGCAGTACACAGAGAGAGAATCAGCCCCAGCATTTT.

The chain couples TRBV6-5 to TRBJ2-5, with 9 positions matching TRBD1. This CDR3 spans 12 amino acids. The germline CDR1 and CDR2 sequences are MNHEY and SVGAGI. Trimming removed 5 bases from V and 5 bases from J; junction bases left unmatched: 0. The CDR3 DNA follows: TGTGCCAGCAGTGACAGGGGGGAGACCCAGTACTTC. Translated: CASSDRGETQYF.

The chain joins TRBV4-2 to TRBJ1-4, with 7 bases lining up with TRBD1. With V trimmed by 0 bases and J by 4 bases, 5 bases remained unmatched. Germline values: CDR1 LGHNA, CDR2 YNFKEQ. The CDR3 sequence is 16 residues long. The CDR3 DNA reads as TGTGCCAGCAGCCAAGATCAAACAGGGGTTAATGAAAAACTGTTTTTT. Translating it yields CASSQDQTGVNEKLFF.

The J gene is TRBJ1-4, the V gene TRBV9, with D perhaps matching TRBD1 (6 bases). The length of the CDR3 is 14 residues. V was shortened by 1 base and J by 7 bases, with 11 bases between the two germline ends. CDR1 SGDLS and CDR2 YYNGEE come from the germline V gene. CDR3 nucleotides: TGTGCCAGCAGCGTAACAGGGCTTGGTGAAAAACTGTTTTTT. It yields the protein CASSVTGLGEKLFF.

This clone has only a few counts. This sequence joins TRBV2 and TRBJ2-5; D is possibly TRBD2 (6 bases). The CDR3 totals 15 residues. Germline assignment: CDR1 SNHLY and CDR2 FYNNEI. V was trimmed by 7 bases and J by 1 base, leaving 16 bases between them. The CDR3 coding sequence is TGTGCCAGCATTATGTCGGCGCGGGGCCAAGAGACCCAGTACTTC. Protein sequence: CASIMSARGQETQYF.

The chain's CDR3 is CASSLRAGGSTDTQYF. CDR3 DNA: TGTGCCAGCAGCTTACGGGCGGGGGGTAGCACAGATACGCAGTATTTT. The J gene is TRBJ2-3, the V gene TRBV7-9, with 8 bases that match TRBD2. CDR1 SEHNR and CDR2 FQNEAQ come from the germline V gene (reference sequence). The CDR3 contains 16 residues. Trimming removed 2 bases from V and 0 bases from J; junction bases left unmatched: 4.

The chain uses TRBV2 and TRBJ2-3, with D possibly TRBD2 on 5 matching bases. With 6 bases removed from V and 1 base from J, the gap between germline ends came to 11 bases. The CDR3 is 14 residues long. Germline CDR1 reads SNHLY; CDR2 reads FYNNEI. The CDR3 DNA follows: TGTGCCAGCAGGGTAGCGTTTGGCACAGATACGCAGTATTTT. This sequence encodes CASRVAFGTDTQYF. Full variable domain (rest looked up from reference TRBV2 and TRBJ2-3): EPEVTQTPSHQVTQMGQEVILRCVPISNHLYFYWYRQILGQKVEFLVSFYNNEISEKSEIFDDQFSVERPDGSNFTLKIRSTKLEDSAMYFCASRVAFGTDTQYFGPGTRLTVL.

The chain joins TRBV7-6 to TRBJ1-4; D remains unclear. Germline V gene sequence: CDR1 SGHVS, CDR2 FNYEAQ. V was shortened by 2 bases and J by 4 bases, with 14 bases between the two germline ends. This CDR3 comprises 16 residues. The CDR3 DNA is TGTGCCAGCAGCTTATTGTCGAGGCCGCTTAATGAAAAACTGTTTTTT. It encodes CASSLLSRPLNEKLFF.

This chain joins TRBV6-1 and TRBJ1-1, with 8 positions matching TRBD1. This CDR3 spans 15 amino acids. The germline V gene has CDR1 MNHNS and CDR2 SASEGT. V dropped 5 bases and J dropped 2; count of bases not matched to a gene: 7. Here the CDR3 reads CASSPGQVINTEAFF. CDR3 coding DNA: TGTGCCAGCAGTCCGGGACAGGTGATCAACACTGAAGCTTTCTTT.

This chain connects TRBV6-5 to TRBJ1-2, with a possible D match to TRBD1 (5 bases). Trimming took 4 bases from V and 4 from J, leaving 7 bases between them. This CDR3 has 12 residues. Per germline, CDR1 MNHEY and CDR2 SVGAGI. CDR3 protein: CASSWGGYGYTF. DNA of the CDR3: TGTGCCAGCAGTTGGGGGGGCTATGGCTACACCTTC.

The chain uses TRBV6-5 and TRBJ1-1; D unclear. Trimming removed 0 bases from V and 0 bases from J, with 8 bases in between. The CDR3 consists of 15 residues. CDR1 is MNHEY, CDR2 SVGAGI, per germline. DNA of the CDR3: TGTGCCAGCAGTTACTCGCCAGGTATGAACACTGAAGCTTTCTTT. Protein: CASSYSPGMNTEAFF.